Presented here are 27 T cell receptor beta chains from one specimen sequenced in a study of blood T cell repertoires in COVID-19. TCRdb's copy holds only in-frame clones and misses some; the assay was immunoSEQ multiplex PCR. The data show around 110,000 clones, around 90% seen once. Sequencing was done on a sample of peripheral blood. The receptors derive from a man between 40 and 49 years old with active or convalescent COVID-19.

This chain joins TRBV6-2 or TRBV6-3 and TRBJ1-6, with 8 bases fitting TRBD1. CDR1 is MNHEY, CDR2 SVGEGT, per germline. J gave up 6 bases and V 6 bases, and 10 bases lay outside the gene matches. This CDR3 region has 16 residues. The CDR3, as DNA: TGTGCCAGCAGCCGCTCGTCCGGACAGGGTAATTCACCCCTCCACTTT. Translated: CASSRSSGQGNSPLHF.

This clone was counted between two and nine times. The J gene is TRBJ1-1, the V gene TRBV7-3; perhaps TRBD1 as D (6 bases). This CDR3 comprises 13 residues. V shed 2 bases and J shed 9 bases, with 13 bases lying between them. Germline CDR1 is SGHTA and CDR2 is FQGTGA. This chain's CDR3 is CASSLGSGVKAFF. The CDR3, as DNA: TGTGCCAGCAGCTTAGGGTCAGGGGTAAAAGCTTTCTTT.

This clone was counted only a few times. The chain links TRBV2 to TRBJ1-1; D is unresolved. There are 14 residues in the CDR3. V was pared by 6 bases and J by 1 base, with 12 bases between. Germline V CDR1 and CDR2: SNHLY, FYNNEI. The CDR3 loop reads CASSRPGWNTEAFF. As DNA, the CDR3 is TGTGCCAGCAGCCGGCCCGGGTGGAACACTGAAGCTTTCTTT.

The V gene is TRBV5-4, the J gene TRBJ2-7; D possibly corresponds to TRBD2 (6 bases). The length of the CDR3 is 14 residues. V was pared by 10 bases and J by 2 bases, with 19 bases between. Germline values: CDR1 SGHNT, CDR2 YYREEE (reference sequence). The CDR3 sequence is CAAGDGRRPYEQYF. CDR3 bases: TGTGCCGCCGGCGACGGGAGAAGGCCCTACGAGCAGTACTTC.

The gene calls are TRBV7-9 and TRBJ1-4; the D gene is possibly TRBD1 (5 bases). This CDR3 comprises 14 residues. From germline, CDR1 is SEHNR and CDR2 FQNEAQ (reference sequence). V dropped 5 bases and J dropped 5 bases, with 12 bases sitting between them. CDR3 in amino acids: CASSIRGGNEKLFF. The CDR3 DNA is TGTGCCAGCAGCATACGGGGGGGAAATGAAAAACTGTTTTTT.

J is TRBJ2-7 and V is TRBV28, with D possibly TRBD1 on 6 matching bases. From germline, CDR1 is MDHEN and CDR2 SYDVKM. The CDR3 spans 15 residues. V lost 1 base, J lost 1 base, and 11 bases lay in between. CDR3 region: CASSLSATGSYEQYF. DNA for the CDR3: TGTGCCAGCAGTTTATCCGCGACAGGATCCTACGAGCAGTACTTC.

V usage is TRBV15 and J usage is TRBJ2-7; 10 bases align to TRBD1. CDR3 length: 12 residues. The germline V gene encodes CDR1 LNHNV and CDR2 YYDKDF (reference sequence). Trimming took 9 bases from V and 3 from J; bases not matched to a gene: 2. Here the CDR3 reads CATGQGYYEQYF. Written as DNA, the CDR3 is TGTGCCACGGGACAGGGGTACTACGAGCAGTACTTC.

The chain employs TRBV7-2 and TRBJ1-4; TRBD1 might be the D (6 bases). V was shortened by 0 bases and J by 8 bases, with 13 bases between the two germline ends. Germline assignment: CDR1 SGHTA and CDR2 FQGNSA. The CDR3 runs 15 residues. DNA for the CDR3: TGTGCCAGCAGCTTAGCCCCAGGGGAGGGAGAAAAACTGTTTTTT. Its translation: CASSLAPGEGEKLFF.

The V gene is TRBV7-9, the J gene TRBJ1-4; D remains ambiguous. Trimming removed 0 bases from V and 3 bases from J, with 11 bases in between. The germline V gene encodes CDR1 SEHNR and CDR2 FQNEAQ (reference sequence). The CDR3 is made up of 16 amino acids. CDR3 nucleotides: TGTGCCAGCAGCTTAGCCCTCTTAATCTCTAATGAAAAACTGTTTTTT. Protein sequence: CASSLALLISNEKLFF.

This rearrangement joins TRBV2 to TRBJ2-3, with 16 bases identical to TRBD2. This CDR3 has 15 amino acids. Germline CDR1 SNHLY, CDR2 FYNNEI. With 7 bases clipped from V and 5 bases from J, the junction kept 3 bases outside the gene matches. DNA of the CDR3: TGTGCCAGCACGGGACTAGCGGGAGGGGGAGATACGCAGTATTTT. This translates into CASTGLAGGGDTQYF.

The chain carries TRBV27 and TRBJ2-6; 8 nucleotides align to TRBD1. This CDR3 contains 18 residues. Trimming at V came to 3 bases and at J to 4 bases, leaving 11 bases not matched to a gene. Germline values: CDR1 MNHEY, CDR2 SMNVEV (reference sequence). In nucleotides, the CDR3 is TGTGCCAGCAGTTTTGTAATGGACAGGGTGGCCGGGGCCAACGTCCTGACTTTC. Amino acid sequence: CASSFVMDRVAGANVLTF.

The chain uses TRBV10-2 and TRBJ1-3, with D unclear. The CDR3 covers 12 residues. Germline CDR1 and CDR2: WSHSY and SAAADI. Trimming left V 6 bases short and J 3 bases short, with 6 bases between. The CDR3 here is CASRSGGNTIYF. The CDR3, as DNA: TGCGCCAGCAGGTCAGGTGGAAACACCATATATTTT.

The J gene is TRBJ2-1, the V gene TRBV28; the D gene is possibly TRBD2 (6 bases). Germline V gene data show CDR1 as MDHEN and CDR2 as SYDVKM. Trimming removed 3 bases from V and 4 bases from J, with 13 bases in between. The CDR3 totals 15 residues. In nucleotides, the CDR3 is TGTGCCAGCAGTTTGCCGGGAGAAAGTTACAATGAGCAGTTCTTC. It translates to CASSLPGESYNEQFF. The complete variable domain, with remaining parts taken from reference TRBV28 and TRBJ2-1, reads DVKVTQSSRYLVKRTGEKVFLECVQDMDHENMFWYRQDPGLGLRLIYFSYDVKMKEKGDIPEGYSVSREKKERFSLILESASTNQTSMYLCASSLPGESYNEQFFGPGTRLTVL.

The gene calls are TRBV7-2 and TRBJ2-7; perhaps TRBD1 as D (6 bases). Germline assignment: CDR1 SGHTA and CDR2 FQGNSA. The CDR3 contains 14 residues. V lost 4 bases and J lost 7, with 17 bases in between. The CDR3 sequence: CASSSRQATKEQYF. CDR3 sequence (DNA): TGTGCCAGCAGCTCCCGACAGGCAACTAAAGAGCAGTACTTC.

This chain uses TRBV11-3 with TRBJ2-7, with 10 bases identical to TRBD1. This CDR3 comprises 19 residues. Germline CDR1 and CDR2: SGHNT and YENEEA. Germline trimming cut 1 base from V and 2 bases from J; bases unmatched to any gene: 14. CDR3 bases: TGTGCCAGCAGCTTAGTAGATCGGGACAGGGGAGAAAAGGCCTACGAGCAGTACTTC. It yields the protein CASSLVDRDRGEKAYEQYF.

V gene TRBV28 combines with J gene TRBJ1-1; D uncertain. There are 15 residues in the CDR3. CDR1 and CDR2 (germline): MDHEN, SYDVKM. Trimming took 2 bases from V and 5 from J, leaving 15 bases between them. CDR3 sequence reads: CASSLTIPRGTEAFF. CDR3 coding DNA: TGTGCCAGCAGTTTAACTATTCCCCGAGGTACTGAAGCTTTCTTT.

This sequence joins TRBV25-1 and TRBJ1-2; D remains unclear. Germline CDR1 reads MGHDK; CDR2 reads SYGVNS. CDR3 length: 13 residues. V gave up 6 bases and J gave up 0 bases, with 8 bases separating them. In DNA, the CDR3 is TGTGCCAGCAGACAGACATCTAACTATGGCTACACCTTC. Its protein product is CASRQTSNYGYTF.

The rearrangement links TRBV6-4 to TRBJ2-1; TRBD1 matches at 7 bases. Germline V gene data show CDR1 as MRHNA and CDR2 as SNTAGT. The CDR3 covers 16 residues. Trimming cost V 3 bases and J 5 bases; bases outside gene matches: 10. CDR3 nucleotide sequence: TGTGCCAGCAGTGAACTATACAGGGGCGCTCACAATGAGCAGTTCTTC. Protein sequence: CASSELYRGAHNEQFF.

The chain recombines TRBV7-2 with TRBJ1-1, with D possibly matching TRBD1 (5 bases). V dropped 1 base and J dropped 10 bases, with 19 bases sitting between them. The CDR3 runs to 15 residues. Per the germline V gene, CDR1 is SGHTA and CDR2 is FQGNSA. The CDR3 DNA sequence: TGTGCCAGCAGCTTAGGAGTTGGGATAGGGGAAGGAGCTTTCTTT. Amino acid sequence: CASSLGVGIGEGAFF.

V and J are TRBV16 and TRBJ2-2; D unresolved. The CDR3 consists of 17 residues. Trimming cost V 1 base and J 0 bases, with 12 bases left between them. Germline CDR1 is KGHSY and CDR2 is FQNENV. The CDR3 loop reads CASSQYSHPPNTGELFF. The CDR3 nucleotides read TGTGCCAGCAGCCAATATAGCCACCCGCCGAACACCGGGGAGCTGTTTTTT.

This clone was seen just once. The CDR3 nucleotides are TGTGCCAGCAGACCTACCGGACAGGGAAAGCAGTACTTC. This sequence encodes CASRPTGQGKQYF. The rearrangement uses TRBV28 and TRBJ2-7; 8 bases match TRBD1. Trimming took 6 bases from V and 8 from J; bases not matched to a gene: 9. The CDR3 length is 13 residues. Per the germline V gene, CDR1 is MDHEN and CDR2 is SYDVKM.

For the CDR3, the DNA is TGTGCCAGCAGTGACGAGTACAGGTCAAACACTGAAGCTTTCTTT. This gives the protein CASSDEYRSNTEAFF. V is TRBV6-4 and J is TRBJ1-1, with D perhaps matching TRBD1 (5 bases). V was cut by 2 bases and J by 2 bases, with 12 bases left in between. Germline-derived CDR1 and CDR2 are MRHNA and SNTAGT. This CDR3 spans 15 amino acids.

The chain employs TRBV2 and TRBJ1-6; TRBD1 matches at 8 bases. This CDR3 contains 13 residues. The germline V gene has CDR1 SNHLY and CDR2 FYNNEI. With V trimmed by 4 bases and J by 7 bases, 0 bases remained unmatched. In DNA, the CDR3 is TGTGCCAGCAGTGGACAGGGGAATTCACCCCTCCACTTT. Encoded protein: CASSGQGNSPLHF.

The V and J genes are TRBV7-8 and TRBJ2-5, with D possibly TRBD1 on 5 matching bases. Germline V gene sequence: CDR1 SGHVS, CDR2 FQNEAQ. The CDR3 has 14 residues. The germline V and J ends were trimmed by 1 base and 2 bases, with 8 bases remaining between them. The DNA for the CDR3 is TGTGCCAGCAGCTTAGACGACAGTCAAGAGACCCAGTACTTC. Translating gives CASSLDDSQETQYF.

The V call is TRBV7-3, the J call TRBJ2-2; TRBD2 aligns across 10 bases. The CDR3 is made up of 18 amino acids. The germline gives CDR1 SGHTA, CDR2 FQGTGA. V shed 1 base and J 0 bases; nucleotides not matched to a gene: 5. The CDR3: CASSLKLAGRSNTGELFF. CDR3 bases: TGTGCCAGCAGCTTAAAACTAGCGGGACGATCGAACACCGGGGAGCTGTTTTTT.

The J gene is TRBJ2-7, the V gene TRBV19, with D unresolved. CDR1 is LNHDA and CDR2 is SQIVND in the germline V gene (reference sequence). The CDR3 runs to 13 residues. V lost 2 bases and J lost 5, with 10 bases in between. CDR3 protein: CASSILTEHEQYF. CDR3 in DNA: TGTGCCAGTAGTATATTGACTGAACACGAGCAGTACTTC.

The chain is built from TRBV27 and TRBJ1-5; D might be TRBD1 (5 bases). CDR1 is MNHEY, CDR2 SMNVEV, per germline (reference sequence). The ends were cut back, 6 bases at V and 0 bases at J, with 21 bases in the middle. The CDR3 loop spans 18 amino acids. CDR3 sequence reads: CASSPNGAVRYSNQPQHF. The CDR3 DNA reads TGTGCCAGCAGCCCTAATGGGGCAGTCAGATATAGCAATCAGCCCCAGCATTTT.